Listed below are T cell receptor beta chains from one sample, sequenced in a study of blood T cell repertoires in COVID-19. The protocol was immunoSEQ multiplex PCR, while the TCRdb copy is restricted to in-frame clones and leaves out a portion. The table records 200,000 or so clones, around nine tenths of them present only once. The specimen sequenced was peripheral blood. The receptors were gathered from a man in his fifties or sixties who had recovered from COVID-19. CDR3s include the opening cysteine and the closing phenylalanine or tryptophan. Fields, in order: clone size, D gene, J gene, CDR3 length, V gene, CDR3 protein, CDR3 DNA. The D gene is left open where the match is weak. Rows may omit the clone size; those that give it use once, few, many or a size class.

>NA|TRBD2|TRBJ2-7|15|TRBV6-2/TRBV6-3
CASSSMASGTYEQYF
TGTGCCAGCAGTTCCATGGCTAGCGGCACCTACGAGCAGTACTTC
>NA|TRBD2|TRBJ2-7|16|TRBV28
CASSLSGRDRGIEQYF
TGTGCCAGCAGTTTATCGGGGAGGGACCGGGGAATCGAGCAGTACTTC
>NA|TRBD1|TRBJ1-2|17|TRBV19
CASSRASGTGYLSGYTF
TGTGCCAGTAGTAGAGCTTCGGGGACAGGGTATTTGTCTGGCTACACCTTC
>NA|NA|TRBJ1-2|14|TRBV7-2
CASSSYMNSYGYTF
TGTGCCAGCAGCTCTTACATGAACAGCTATGGCTACACCTTC
>NA|NA|TRBJ1-3|15|TRBV7-9
CASSLGRQGRNTIYF
TGTGCCAGCAGCTTAGGGCGCCAGGGGCGAAACACCATATATTTT
>NA|TRBD1|TRBJ2-1|16|TRBV19
CASSRLGQASYNEQFF
TGTGCCAGTAGTAGACTGGGACAGGCAAGCTACAATGAGCAGTTCTTC
>NA|NA|TRBJ1-1|16|TRBV28
CASSSSLRGRGTEAFF
TGTGCCAGCAGTAGCAGCCTGAGGGGCAGGGGCACTGAAGCTTTCTTT
>NA|NA|TRBJ2-7|11|TRBV6-6
CASSPGSEQYF
TGTGCCAGCAGTCCTGGGAGCGAGCAGTACTTC
>NA|NA|TRBJ1-2|13|TRBV7-9
CASTPGTNYGYTF
TGTGCCAGCACCCCAGGGACTAACTATGGCTACACCTTC
>NA|NA|TRBJ1-5|12|TRBV28
CASSKTDQPQHF
TGTGCCAGCAGTAAGACAGATCAGCCCCAGCATTTT
>NA|TRBD1|TRBJ2-7|13|TRBV6-6
CASSTRQGGEQYF
TGTGCCAGCAGTACTAGACAGGGGGGTGAGCAGTACTTC
>once|NA|TRBJ2-5|11|TRBV20-1
CSVSAQETQYF
TGCAGTGTTTCTGCGCAAGAGACCCAGTACTTC
>NA|TRBD1|TRBJ1-1|14|TRBV4-2
CASSRQGAWTEAFF
TGTGCCAGCAGCCGCCAGGGGGCTTGGACTGAAGCTTTCTTT
>NA|NA|TRBJ1-3|16|TRBV14
CASSPGLLAAGNTIYF
TGTGCCAGCAGCCCGGGACTGCTGGCTGCTGGAAACACCATATATTTT
>NA|TRBD1|TRBJ1-4|16|TRBV28
CASSSGLQGLPEKLFF
TGTGCCAGCAGCTCCGGGCTACAGGGGCTTCCTGAAAAACTGTTTTTT
>NA|NA|TRBJ1-1|13|TRBV18
CASSPFLNTEAFF
TGTGCCAGCTCACCATTCTTGAACACTGAAGCTTTCTTT